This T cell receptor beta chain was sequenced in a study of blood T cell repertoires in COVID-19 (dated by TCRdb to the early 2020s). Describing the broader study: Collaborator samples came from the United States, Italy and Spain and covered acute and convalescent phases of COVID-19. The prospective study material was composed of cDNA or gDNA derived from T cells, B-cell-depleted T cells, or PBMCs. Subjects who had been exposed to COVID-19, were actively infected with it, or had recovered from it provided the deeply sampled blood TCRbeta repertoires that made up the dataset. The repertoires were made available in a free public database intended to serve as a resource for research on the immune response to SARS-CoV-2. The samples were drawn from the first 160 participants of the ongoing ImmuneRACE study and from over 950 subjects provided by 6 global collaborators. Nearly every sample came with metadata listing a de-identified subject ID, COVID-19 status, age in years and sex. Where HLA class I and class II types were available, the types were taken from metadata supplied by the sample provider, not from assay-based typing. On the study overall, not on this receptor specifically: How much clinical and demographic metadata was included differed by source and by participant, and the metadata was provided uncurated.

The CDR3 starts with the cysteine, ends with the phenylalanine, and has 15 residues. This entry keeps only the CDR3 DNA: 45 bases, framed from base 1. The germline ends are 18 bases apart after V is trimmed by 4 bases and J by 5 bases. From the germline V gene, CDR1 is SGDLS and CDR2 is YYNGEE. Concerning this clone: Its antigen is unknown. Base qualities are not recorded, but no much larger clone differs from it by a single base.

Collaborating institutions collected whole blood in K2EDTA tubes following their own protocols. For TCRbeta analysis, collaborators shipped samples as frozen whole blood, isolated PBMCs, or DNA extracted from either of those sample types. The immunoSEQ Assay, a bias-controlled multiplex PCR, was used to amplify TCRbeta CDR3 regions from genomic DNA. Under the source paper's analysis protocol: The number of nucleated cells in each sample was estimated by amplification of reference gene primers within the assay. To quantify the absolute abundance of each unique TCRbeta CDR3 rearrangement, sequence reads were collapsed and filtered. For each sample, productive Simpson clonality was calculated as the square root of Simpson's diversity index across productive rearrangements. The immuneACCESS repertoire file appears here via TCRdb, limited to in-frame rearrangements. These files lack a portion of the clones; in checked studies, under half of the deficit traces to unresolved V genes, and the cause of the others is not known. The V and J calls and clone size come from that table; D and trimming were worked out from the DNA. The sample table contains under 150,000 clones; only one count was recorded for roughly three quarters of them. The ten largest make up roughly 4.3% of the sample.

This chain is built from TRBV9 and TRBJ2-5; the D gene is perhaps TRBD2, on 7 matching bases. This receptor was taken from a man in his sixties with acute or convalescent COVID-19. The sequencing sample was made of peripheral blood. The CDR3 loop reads CASSTSGGPTETQYF. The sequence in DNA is TGTGCCAGCAGCACCTCGGGGGGCCCAACGGAGACCCAGTACTTC.